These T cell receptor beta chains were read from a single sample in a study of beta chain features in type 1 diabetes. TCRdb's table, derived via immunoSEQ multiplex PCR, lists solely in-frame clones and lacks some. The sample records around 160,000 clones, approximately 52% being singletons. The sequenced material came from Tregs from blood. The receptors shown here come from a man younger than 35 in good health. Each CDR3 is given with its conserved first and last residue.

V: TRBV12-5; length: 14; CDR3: CASGLTGGHGELFF
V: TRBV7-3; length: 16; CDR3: CASSLRPLATQETQYF
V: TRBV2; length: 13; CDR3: CASSGSGNTEAFF
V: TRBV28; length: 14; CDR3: CASSLRTPNQPQHF
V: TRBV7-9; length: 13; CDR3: CASTPPGGYEQYF
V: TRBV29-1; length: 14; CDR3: CSVTRTGGNYGYTF
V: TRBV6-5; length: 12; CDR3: CASSLSTGATFF
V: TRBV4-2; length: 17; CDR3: CASSQLAGGKFRNIQYF
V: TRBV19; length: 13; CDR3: CASSPRREGTQYF
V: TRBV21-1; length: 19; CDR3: CASRDRDRPTSRPNQPQHF
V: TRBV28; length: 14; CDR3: CASSPIGQVAGYTF
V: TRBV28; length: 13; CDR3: CASTEGRYNEQFF
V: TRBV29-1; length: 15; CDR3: CSVVRWQGDTDTQYF
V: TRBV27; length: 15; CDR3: CASSTPGLSTDTQYF
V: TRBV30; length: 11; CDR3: CAWGEMVRQYF
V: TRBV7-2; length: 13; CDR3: CASSLATGYGYTF
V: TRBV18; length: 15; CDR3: CASSPQNRGGTEAFF
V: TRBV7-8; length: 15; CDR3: CASSSRLAKADTQYF
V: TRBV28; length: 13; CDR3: CASSSDRNYGYTF
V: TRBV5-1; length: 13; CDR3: CASSLESSYEQYF
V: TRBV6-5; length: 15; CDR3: CASRSGQDWQEKLFF
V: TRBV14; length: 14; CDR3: CASSPQGARNIQYF
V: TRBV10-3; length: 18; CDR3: CAISESRGGLAAYNEQFF
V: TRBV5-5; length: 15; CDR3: CASSGIFGSNTEAFF
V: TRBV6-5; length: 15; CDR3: CASSPRRGGLNIQYF
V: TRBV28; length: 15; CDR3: CASSLWARYYNEQFF
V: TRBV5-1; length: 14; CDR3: CASSAVRGTDTQYF
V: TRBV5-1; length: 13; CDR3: CASSSDSRETQYF
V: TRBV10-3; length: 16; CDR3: CAISEWSGTNTGELFF
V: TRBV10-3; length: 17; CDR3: CAISGPTTSGGADTQYF
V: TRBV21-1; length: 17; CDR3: CASSKEGTSGDADTQYF
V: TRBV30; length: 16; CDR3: CAWSFETSGTTDTQYF
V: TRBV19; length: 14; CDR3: CASRRTGRTDTQYF
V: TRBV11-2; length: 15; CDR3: CAIHSGGSSYNEQFF
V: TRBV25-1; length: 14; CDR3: CASSEWDSHYEQYF
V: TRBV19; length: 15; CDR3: CASSSQGAQTVEQYF
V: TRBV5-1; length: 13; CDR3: CASSLGEWETQYF
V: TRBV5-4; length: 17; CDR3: CASSLFKSSGPTDTQYF
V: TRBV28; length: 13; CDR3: CASKVGGYNEQFF
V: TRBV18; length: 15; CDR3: CASSPLSRNTGELFF
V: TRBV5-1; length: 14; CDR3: CASSPGTGNEKLFF
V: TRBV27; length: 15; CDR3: CASSLRGRANNEQFF
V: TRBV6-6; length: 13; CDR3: CASSPGDTYEQYF
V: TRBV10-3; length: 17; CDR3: CAISEWGASGGSDTQYF
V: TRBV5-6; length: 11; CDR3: CASSQTDTQYF
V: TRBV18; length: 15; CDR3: CASSPWGGIPYEQYF
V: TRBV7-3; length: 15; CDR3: CASSLIRQATGELFF
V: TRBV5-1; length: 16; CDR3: CASRPSTGASGNTIYF
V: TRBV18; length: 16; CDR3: CASSPSRSGTTDTQYF
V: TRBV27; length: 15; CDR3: CASSLLPSFRREQFF
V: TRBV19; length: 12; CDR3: CATADRGYEQYF
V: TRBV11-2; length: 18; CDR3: CASSPGLTSGGFTDTQYF
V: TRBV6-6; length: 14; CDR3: CASSYSTTVHEQYF